The clone carrying this T cell receptor beta chain was observed a few times. This probably arose from a read error, given a far larger clone one base away. TRAV- and TRBV-specific primers, spanning alpha and beta chains, primed first-strand cDNA. The TCRs were subjected to amplification over approximately 20 PCR cycles employing a constant-region primer in conjunction with a V-primer adapter. TCRdb recomputed calls from the reads with MiXCR, one row per CDR3 protein. The table shows 60,000 to 90,000 distinct CDR3 sequences, with around 30% occurring only once. Time point here: before trial treatment. Advanced solid tumors lacking tumor-infiltrating lymphocytes were present in eligible patients. Germline V gene sequence: CDR1 SGHVS, CDR2 FNYEAQ. This CDR3 spans 15 amino acids. The data are from a study of low-dose radiotherapy and immunotherapy resistance in tumors. Study details: Cohort 1 was given 0.5 Gy fractions every 2 weeks, 6.5 Gy in total. The 200 mg/m2 dose of intravenous cyclophosphamide was given every two weeks, one day before radiation and immunotherapy.

This receptor was identified in a female donor with ovarian cancer. The V gene is TRBV7-6, the J gene TRBJ1-2; 8 bases are a match to TRBD1. Material: PBMCs, obtained before treatment. DNA for the CDR3: TGTGTCAGCAGCCCCCGGACAGGGAGGGATAGAGGCTACACCTTC. Its protein product is CVSSPRTGRDRGYTF.